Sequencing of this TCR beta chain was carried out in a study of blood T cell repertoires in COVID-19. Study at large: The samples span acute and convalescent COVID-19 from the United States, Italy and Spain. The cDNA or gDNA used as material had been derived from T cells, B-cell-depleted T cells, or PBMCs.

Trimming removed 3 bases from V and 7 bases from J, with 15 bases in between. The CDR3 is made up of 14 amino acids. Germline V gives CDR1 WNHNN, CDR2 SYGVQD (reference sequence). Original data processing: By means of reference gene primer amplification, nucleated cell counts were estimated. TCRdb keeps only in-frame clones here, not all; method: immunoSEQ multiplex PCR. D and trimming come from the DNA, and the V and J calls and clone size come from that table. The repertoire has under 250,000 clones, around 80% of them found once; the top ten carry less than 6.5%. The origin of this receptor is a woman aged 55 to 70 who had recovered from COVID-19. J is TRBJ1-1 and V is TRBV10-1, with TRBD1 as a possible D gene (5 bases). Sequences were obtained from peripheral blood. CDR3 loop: CASSDAGPRSEAFF. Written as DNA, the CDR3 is TGCGCCAGCAGTGACGCGGGGCCAAGAAGTGAAGCTTTCTTT.